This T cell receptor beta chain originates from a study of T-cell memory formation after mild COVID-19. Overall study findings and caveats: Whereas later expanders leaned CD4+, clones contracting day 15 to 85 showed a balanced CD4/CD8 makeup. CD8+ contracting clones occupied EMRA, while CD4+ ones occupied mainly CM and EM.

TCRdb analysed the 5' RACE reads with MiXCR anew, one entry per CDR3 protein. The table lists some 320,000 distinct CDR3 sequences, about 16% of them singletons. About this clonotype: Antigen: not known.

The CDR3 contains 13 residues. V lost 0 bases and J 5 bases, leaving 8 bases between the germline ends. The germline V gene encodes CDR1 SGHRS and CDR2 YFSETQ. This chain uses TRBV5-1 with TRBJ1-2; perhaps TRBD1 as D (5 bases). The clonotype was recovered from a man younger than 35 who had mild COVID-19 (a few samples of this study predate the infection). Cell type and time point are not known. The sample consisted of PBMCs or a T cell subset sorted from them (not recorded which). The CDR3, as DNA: TGCGCCAGCAGCTTGGGACAGAGTTATGGCTACACCTTC. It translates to CASSLGQSYGYTF.